Listed below are T cell receptor beta chains from one sample, sequenced in a study of T cell repertoires in cytomegalovirus infection. TCRdb redid the calling of the reads with MiXCR, one entry per CDR3 protein. The data contain under 850,000 distinct CDR3 sequences, less than 40% of them singletons. Sequenced material: PBMCs. The receptors stem from a human donor in good health (CMV status not recorded). Some clones in this sample may be carry-over from other donors' samples. Both conserved end residues are part of each CDR3. The D gene is left open where the match is weak. Only part of the rows carry a size: once, few, many, or a class if the clone is expanded.

TRBV20-1,.,TRBJ2-1,few,TGCAGTGCTAGTGGAGCGGGACAGGATGAGCAGTTCTTC,CSASGAGQDEQFF
TRBV7-2,.,TRBJ1-5,.,TGTGCCAGCAGCTTAGCGCGTGGGAAGCCCCAGCATTTT,CASSLARGKPQHF
TRBV11-2,.,TRBJ2-1,few,TGTGCCAGCAGCCCAGACCTCTGGTACAATGAGCAGTTCTTC,CASSPDLWYNEQFF
TRBV19,.,TRBJ2-3,few,TGTGCCAGTAGTATGGGAGGTAGCACAGATACGCAGTATTTT,CASSMGGSTDTQYF
TRBV5-6,.,TRBJ2-5,many,TGTGCCAGCAGCTTGCAGTTACAAGAGACCCAGTACTTC,CASSLQLQETQYF
TRBV6-1,.,TRBJ2-1,.,TGTGCCAGCAGTCCCCGGACAGCTTCTAATGAGCAGTTCTTC,CASSPRTASNEQFF
TRBV6-6,TRBD1,TRBJ2-7,few,TGTGCCAGCAGTTCCCGGGACAGCCTTACATACGAGCAGTACTTC,CASSSRDSLTYEQYF
TRBV7-8,TRBD1,TRBJ2-7,many,TGTGCCAGCAGCCGGGACAGAAACTACGAGCAGTACTTC,CASSRDRNYEQYF
TRBV7-9,.,TRBJ2-7,.,TGTGCCAGCACCACCGTCCAGGGCTCCGAGCAGTACTTC,CASTTVQGSEQYF
TRBV28,.,TRBJ2-7,few,TGTGCCAGCAGTTCAGGGGGGCAGTACGCCTACGAGCAGTACTTC,CASSSGGQYAYEQYF
TRBV10-3,TRBD1,TRBJ2-6,.,TGTGCCATCAGTCATTCAGGGGGCTCAAGACAGGCTGGGGCCAACGTCCTGACTTTC,CAISHSGGSRQAGANVLTF
TRBV27,TRBD2,TRBJ2-1,.,TGTGCCAGCAGTTTATCGAAAGGGGACGTGGGCGGGAGGGCCGGTAATGAGCAGTTCTTC,CASSLSKGDVGGRAGNEQFF
TRBV29-1,.,TRBJ2-6,few,TGCAGCGTTGCGAACTACTCTGGGGCCAACGTCCTGACTTTC,CSVANYSGANVLTF
TRBV7-8,TRBD2,TRBJ2-3,.,TGTGCCAGCAGCAATCGTCAGCCGGGGACTAGCGGGAGGGTAGATACGCAGTATTTT,CASSNRQPGTSGRVDTQYF
TRBV28,.,TRBJ1-5,few,TGTGCCAGCAGTTTAGGTCGGGGTTTTGGCAATCAGCCCCAGCATTTT,CASSLGRGFGNQPQHF
TRBV5-1,TRBD1,TRBJ2-7,few,TGCGCCAGCAGCGGAGGGACAGGGCAAGGCCACGAGCAGTACTTC,CASSGGTGQGHEQYF
TRBV28,TRBD2,TRBJ2-4,.,TGTGCCAGCAGTTCCAACACCCAACTAGCGGGTGTAGTCAAAAACATTCAGTACTTC,CASSSNTQLAGVVKNIQYF
TRBV7-8,.,TRBJ2-2,many,TGTGCCAGCAGCTTAGAGGGGAGACACGGGGAGCTGTTTTTT,CASSLEGRHGELFF
TRBV6-2/TRBV6-3,TRBD1,TRBJ2-2,.,TGTGACAGCAGTTACTCAGGTGACAGGGTCACCGGGGAGCTGTTGTTT,CDSSYSGDRVTGELLF
TRBV18,TRBD1,TRBJ1-2,.,TGTGCCAGCTCACCACCCGGACAGGGGAGCGGCTACACCTTC,CASSPPGQGSGYTF
TRBV12-3/TRBV12-4,.,TRBJ1-2,few,TGTGCCAGCAGAGACAACAGGCGTAACTATGGCTACACCTTC,CASRDNRRNYGYTF
TRBV28,TRBD2,TRBJ2-7,.,TGTGCCAGCAGTTGGGAAGGGACTAGCGGGAACCACGAGCAGTACTTC,CASSWEGTSGNHEQYF
TRBV11-2,.,TRBJ2-1,few,TGTGCCAGCAGCTTAGGGGTAGTAAATGAGCAGTTCTTC,CASSLGVVNEQFF
TRBV28,TRBD1,TRBJ2-7,.,TGTGCCTCCCAGACAGGGGGCGGGGAGCAGTACTTC,CASQTGGGEQYF
TRBV28,TRBD1,TRBJ1-5,.,TGTGCCACCACCCGGGACAGTACTAATCAGCCCCAGCATTTT,CATTRDSTNQPQHF
TRBV2,TRBD1,TRBJ2-1,few,TGTGCCAGCAGACACCGGGACAGACAGGGATCCTACAATGAGCAGTTCTTC,CASRHRDRQGSYNEQFF
TRBV28,.,TRBJ2-1,.,TGTGCCAGCAGTTTTGTTGCGGGTGAGCAGTTCTTC,CASSFVAGEQFF
TRBV7-3,.,TRBJ2-1,many,TGTGCCAGCAGCTCGGGGTGGGGACACAATGAGCAGTTCTTC,CASSSGWGHNEQFF
TRBV7-2,.,TRBJ1-2,.,TGTGCCAGCAGCTTAGCGTACCAGGCACCTGACTATGACTACACCTTC,CASSLAYQAPDYDYTF
TRBV20-1,.,TRBJ2-3,few,TGCAGTGCTAGCAAAAGTCAGCACCGTGATACGCAGTATTTT,CSASKSQHRDTQYF
TRBV28,TRBD2,TRBJ2-1,few,TGTGCCAGCAGACCCCCGGGACTAGCGGGGGGGGCAAATGAGCAGTTCTTC,CASRPPGLAGGANEQFF
TRBV11-2,TRBD1,TRBJ1-6,.,TGTGCCAGCAGCAGACAAACCGGGACAGGGGTTTCACCCCTCCACTTT,CASSRQTGTGVSPLHF
TRBV7-9,.,TRBJ1-4,.,TGTGCCAGCAGCGCCGGGACCGTTGCAACTAATGAAAACCTGTTTTTT,CASSAGTVATNENLFF
TRBV29-1,TRBD1,TRBJ1-1,.,TGCAGCGGGGACAGGGGATACACTGAAGCTTTCTTT,CSGDRGYTEAFF
TRBV7-6,.,TRBJ2-5,.,TGTGCCAGCAGCGCCCCGACAGGACAAGAGACCCAGTACTTC,CASSAPTGQETQYF
TRBV7-3,TRBD1,TRBJ2-6,.,TGTGCCAGCAGCCAGGGGCCCCGACAGGGCCTTATCTCTGGGGCCAACGTCCTGACTTTC,CASSQGPRQGLISGANVLTF
TRBV28,.,TRBJ2-5,few,TGTGCCAGCAGTTCCCTTTTCGGGGGCGAGGAGACCCAGTACTTC,CASSSLFGGEETQYF
TRBV4-1,.,TRBJ1-5,.,TGCGCCAGCAGCCTCCTGGACAGCGCGGGCAATCAGCCCCAGCATTTT,CASSLLDSAGNQPQHF
TRBV5-1,.,TRBJ1-2,few,TGCGCCAGCAGCTTGGCCCCGGGGTCGAGGGATGGCTACACCTTC,CASSLAPGSRDGYTF
TRBV7-6,.,TRBJ2-7,.,TGTGCCAGAAGCTCCACCACGAAAGGGGTCTACGAGCAGTACTTC,CARSSTTKGVYEQYF
TRBV6-8,.,TRBJ2-5,.,TGTGCCAGCAGTTACTCGAGGGGACAAGGACGGGAGACCCAGTACTTC,CASSYSRGQGRETQYF
TRBV5-4,TRBD2,TRBJ2-7,.,TGTGCCAGCAGCTTGGGGCCGGGGCGGGGGTTCGACGAGCAGTACTTC,CASSLGPGRGFDEQYF
TRBV7-2,TRBD1,TRBJ1-1,.,TGTGCCAGCAGCCCTTGGGACAGGGGGACTGAAGCTTTCTTT,CASSPWDRGTEAFF
TRBV7-2,.,TRBJ1-5,many,TGTGCCAGCAGCTCCCCCGGGGTTGGCAATCAGCCCCAGCATTTT,CASSSPGVGNQPQHF
TRBV2,TRBD1,TRBJ1-1,many,TGTGCCAGCAGGGGACAGCTGAACACTGAAGCTTTCTTT,CASRGQLNTEAFF
TRBV25-1,TRBD1,TRBJ2-2,.,TGTGCCAGCAGTGAGGCCAGGGGGCGTCTCAACGGGGAGCTGTTTTTT,CASSEARGRLNGELFF
TRBV5-4,.,TRBJ1-3,.,TGTGCCAGCAGCTTGGGAGGGGGAGATGGAAACACCATATATTTT,CASSLGGGDGNTIYF
TRBV7-8,.,TRBJ1-1,.,TGTGCCAGCAGCTTAGGGCTCGGCCGGGAGAACACTGAAGCTTTCTTT,CASSLGLGRENTEAFF
TRBV19,TRBD1,TRBJ2-7,few,TGTGCCAAACCGGGACAGGTTACCTACGAGCAGTACTTC,CAKPGQVTYEQYF